The source of this T cell receptor beta chain is a study of blood T cell repertoires in COVID-19. The CDR3 is made up of 15 amino acids. Germline V gene data show CDR1 as MNHEY and CDR2 as SMNVEV (reference sequence). V was trimmed by 3 bases and J by 4 bases, leaving 13 bases between them. In the original processing: The assay estimated nucleated cells by amplifying reference gene primers. Using immunoSEQ multiplex PCR, the repertoire was profiled, and TCRdb retains in-frame clones only, with some absent. For V, J and clone size, that table is used; D and trimming come from the DNA. Of 150,000 to 190,000 clones in the sample, 85% are singletons; the top ten hold less than 10%.

This chain uses TRBV27 with TRBJ1-5; D gene unclear. The sequenced sample was peripheral blood. The receptor comes from a woman between 55 and 75 years old with COVID-19, enrolled during active disease. CDR3 amino acids: CASSFRDPRNQPQHF. The CDR3 nucleotides read TGTGCCAGCAGTTTTAGAGACCCTAGGAATCAGCCCCAGCATTTT.